The entry below describes one T cell receptor (beta chain). What antigen it recognizes has not been identified. Qualities for individual bases were not recorded, and no much larger clone is one base off. Libraries were constructed by the immunoSEQ multiplex PCR assay. For the multiplex PCR, a mixture combining 60 forward primers for TCR Vbeta segments and 13 reverse primers for TCR Jbeta segments was used. Amplification of the CDR3 region of rearranged TCR beta genes was performed with a multiplex PCR assay on genomic DNA. The amplified TCR beta libraries were sequenced on the Illumina HiSeq System as 87-base-pair reads. The original methods were these. A later analysis counted 65 million to 90 million unique TCR beta chains across the 650 to 700 repertoires, and some 11 million of these chains were shared by at least two donors. A nearest-neighbor algorithm error-corrected the raw reads and collapsed the reads into unique sequences, merging closely related sequences to remove PCR and sequencing errors. V, D and J gene segments were assigned by aligning CDR3 sequences to IMGT reference sequences. For a sequence to be retained, at least a six-nucleotide match to both a V gene segment and a J gene segment was required. A rearrangement was called productive if the CDR3 had no stop codons and remained in frame with V and J, and every other rearrangement was called non-productive. Following IMGT convention, CDR3 was defined as the stretch from the second conserved V-encoded cysteine up to the conserved J-encoded phenylalanine. The earlier analysis of approximately 590 of the donors excluded any sequence lacking an unambiguous match to a single V gene segment. In an earlier analysis of about 590 of the donors, a V segment was called functional when productive rearrangements were above 56.7%, and segregating when the standard deviation between donors exceeded 5%. A statistical classification framework was built to diagnose cytomegalovirus status from the catalog of TCR beta chain sequences. In a later analysis, V and J genes were assigned by comparing TCR nucleotide sequences against IMGT/GENE-DB human TR gene sequences. The TCRdist pipeline was used in a later analysis to assign CDR3 sequences and most-parsimonious VDJ recombination scenarios. In a later analysis, each TCR beta chain was defined by its CDR3 amino acid sequence together with its V-gene family, and reads without a unique V-gene family were excluded. A later analysis removed several hundred highly shared, low-generation-probability nucleotide sequences to deal with suspected cross-contamination and a sequencing artifact. In a later analysis, a clonal expansion index was calculated for each public chain from normalized within-repertoire ranks of inferred template counts. In a later analysis, generation probabilities were computed with a VDJ recombination model fitted to out-of-frame rearrangements, and the resulting probabilities were checked against IGoR. In a later analysis, hypergeometric tests were used to score TCR-TCR, TCR-HLA and TCR-CMV co-occurrence, with a repertoire-size bias correction applied to TCR pairs. In a later analysis, false discovery rates were estimated by permuting HLA or CMV assignments 20 times. In a later analysis, co-occurring TCRs were grouped using DBSCAN, and TCRdist sequence similarity was added for clustering within HLA-allele-positive subsets. Repertoires with fewer than 30,000 or more than 120,000 public chains were left out of co-occurrence clustering, as were about five repertoires with anomalous nucleotide sharing. Drawn from immuneACCESS, this table holds only the in-frame rearrangements with V and J called that TCRdb kept. Clones are partly lost; checked studies trace under half to an unresolved V gene and leave the rest unexplained. From that table come the V and J calls and clone size; the DNA was used to work out D and trimming. Recorded for this sample are roughly 99,000 clones; around three quarters of them occurred a single time. Together, the top ten hold around 3% of the sample.

The cohort was made up of roughly 670 healthy bone marrow donors. Cohort members were all nominally healthy when sampled, although unrecorded immune exposures were likely present. The donor was CMV seropositive and was included in the group of around 300 seropositive cohort members. A peripheral blood sample was provided by each donor, and peripheral blood mononuclear cells were used for TCR beta sequencing. The Qiagen DNeasy Blood Extraction Kit was used to extract genomic DNA from the blood cell samples. The data were taken from a study of cytomegalovirus exposure and HLA in healthy donors (dated by TCRdb to between 2016 and 2019). In the study overall: An earlier analysis of roughly 570 of the donors reported 276 Gb of sequence data and 90 million to 120 million unique TCR beta sequences obtained from about 170 million T cells. An early release that covered about 600 HLA-typed donors contained approximately 320 gigabases of sequencing data and tens of millions of unique TCR sequences. The genetic ancestry cluster associated with self-reported Caucasian donors included around 76% of the roughly 380 genotyped donors. The study aimed to test whether cataloging public T cell receptors could reveal signatures of past pathogen exposure. Using immunosequencing, the study profiled T cell repertoires from around 680 subjects and related those repertoires to cytomegalovirus serostatus. A separate validation cohort of roughly 130 different subjects was used in addition to the 666-subject first cohort. To predict cytomegalovirus infection status, the study brought together high-throughput TCR immunosequencing, statistical association of individual TCRs with disease status, and machine learning. A later analysis re-analyzed previously published TCR beta repertoires from 500 to 700 donors and added high-resolution HLA genotyping to study TCR occurrence patterns. The later analysis used no new phenotypic data to find candidate immune exposures, relying instead on TCR beta sequences and their occurrence across donors. In an earlier analysis of over 550 of the donors, high-throughput TCR beta sequencing was used to judge whether each TCR beta V gene segment behaved as functional or pseudogenic. Donor age, sex, ethnicity and CMV serostatus were compiled alongside the repertoire data. A later genetic analysis used genome-wide SNP genotypes for about 60% of the 666 donors, treating that subset as a discovery cohort. All discovery cohort repertoires had been generated on a single sequencing platform. HLA typing covered class I and class II loci at four-digit resolution. Typing coverage varied by locus: about 620-630 donors for A, B, C, DRB1 and DQB1; about 520 for DQA1; more than 600 for DPA1; around 450 for DPB1. Because of strong linkage in the cohort, roughly five DR-DQ haplotypes were treated as single units for association and clustering. Among some 400 genotyped donors of the cohort, an average of about 240,000 unique TCR beta nucleotide sequences were sequenced per donor, roughly 18% of them non-productive. What the work shows at the level of the full study, not this receptor alone: The authors suggested that the approach could potentially be extended to other disease states and immunological phenotypes. The study gave a list of 150 to 200 TCR beta chains associated with cytomegalovirus. A later analysis found that most CMV-associated TCR beta chains appeared HLA-restricted, with HLA associations seemingly driven largely by CMV exposure. The sequencing pipeline was judged likely to have produced a cluster of highly shared sequence variants as a technical artifact. In a later analysis, TCR association rates were found to vary across HLA loci, with the most associated TCRs seen for DRB1 alleles and the fewest for HLA-C alleles. A further reported finding was that TCR beta sequences accurately predicted the HLA-A and HLA-B alleles for most subjects in the first cohort. At a false discovery rate of 0.05, a later analysis linked about 17,000 TCR beta sequences to specific HLA alleles. The cohort was sequenced for TCR beta chains only, and without alpha or paired-chain data the features that could be detected were limited. In a later analysis, HLA-associated TCR beta chains were found to be more clonally expanded and to have lower generation probabilities than equally common non-associated chains. In vitro tests confirmed that a few of the cytomegalovirus-associated TCR beta chains recognize cytomegalovirus antigens. In a later analysis, several top co-occurrence clusters were reported to appear linked to parvovirus B19, influenza, CMV and Epstein-Barr virus. Presence/absence analyses assumed roughly uniform sequencing depth across donors, an assumption that may not hold. In both the original and validation cohorts, the classifier was reported to diagnose cytomegalovirus status with high specificity and sensitivity. Roughly 17 rarely observed V segments, including chromosome 9 orphons, were excluded from the earlier analysis of approximately 500 of the donors because counts were too low. For the cohort, immune exposure information was limited to CMV serostatus. Because HLA typing was missing for some donors at each locus, association tests included only the typed subset. Across donors, most TCR sequences were observed very rarely, whereas some public TCRs were present in many individuals. Broadly in line with IMGT annotations, most TCR beta V segments showed up in productive rearrangements about 87% or about 30% of the time in an earlier analysis of 587 of the donors. Strong co-occurrence of HLA alleles, especially DR and DQ, made assigning TCR associations to individual alleles difficult. Linkage disequilibrium might explain the correlated functional status among segregating V segments, but an unknown experimental factor could not be ruled out. Some IMGT-functional V segments, including TRBV6-2 and TRBV6-3, could not be distinguished by the 87-base-pair reads and were therefore excluded. In a later genetic analysis, a missense DCLRE1C variant was associated with V-gene and J-gene trimming of TCR beta chains, and the association was replicated in an independent cohort. Compared with the roughly 670-donor mean, donors in an Asian-associated ancestry cluster had fewer N-insertions in productive TCRs, according to a later genetic analysis.

For CDR1 and CDR2, the germline V gene lists KGHSH and LQKENI. V is shortened by 4 bases, J by 3 bases, and the region joining them spans 9 bases. Its CDR3 holds 13 amino acids, cysteine through phenylalanine. Only CDR3 DNA remains: 39 bases, in frame from the first base. Sequencing used PBMCs. The sequence was obtained from a male donor in good health and CMV-seropositive. Here the chain combines TRBV18 and TRBJ1-2, with the D segment identity uncertain. The DNA sequence follows: TGTGCCAGCTCACTAGACATCTACTATGGCTACACCTTC. It specifies CASSLDIYYGYTF.